These 22 T cell receptor beta chains were all obtained from the same sample, sequenced in a study of shared clonotypes between healthy human individuals. Profiling relied on immunoSEQ multiplex PCR, and the TCRdb table lists in-frame clones only, not all of them. The sample shows millions of clones, 85% to 95% of them seen only once. The sequencing input was naive CD4+ T cells sorted from blood. Regarding subset: CD45RA+ positively selected. These receptors originate from a man younger than 30 in good health.

Details on this clone: Other DNA sequences from this sample encode an identical CDR3 as well. CDR3 protein: CASSYSGGGTEAFF. CDR3 DNA sequence: TGTGCCAGCAGTTACTCTGGGGGTGGCACTGAAGCTTTCTTT. The chain joins TRBV6-5 to TRBJ1-1, with a possible D match to TRBD1 (5 bases). The CDR3 is 14 amino acids. Deletions cut 0 bases from V and 4 bases from J, with 9 bases between. CDR1 is MNHEY, CDR2 SVGAGI, per germline.

The chain couples TRBV9 to TRBJ2-3, with 7 bases matching TRBD2. Per germline, CDR1 SGDLS and CDR2 YYNGEE. This CDR3 is built from 18 residues. The V and J ends lost 4 bases and 2 bases, in that order; junction bases with no gene match: 16. CDR3 residues: CASSQTGGLRTFTDTQYF. CDR3 in DNA: TGTGCCAGCAGCCAAACGGGGGGACTCCGGACCTTCACAGATACGCAGTATTTT.

V usage is TRBV5-1 and J usage is TRBJ2-5; 7 positions match TRBD2. This CDR3 spans 14 amino acids. J gave up 4 bases and V 0 bases, and 3 bases lay outside the gene matches. Germline lookup yields CDR1 SGHRS and CDR2 YFSETQ. This chain's CDR3 is CASSLEASGETQYF. The CDR3 coding sequence is TGCGCCAGCAGCTTGGAGGCTAGCGGAGAGACCCAGTACTTC. The full variable domain, in which reference TRBV5-1 and TRBJ2-5 provide the parts outside the CDR3, is KAGVTQTPRYLIKTRGQQVTLSCSPISGHRSVSWYQQTPGQGLQFLFEYFSETQRNKGNFPGRFSGRQFSNSRSEMNVSTLELGDSALYLCASSLEASGETQYFGPGTRLLVL.

The J gene is TRBJ2-7, the V gene TRBV27, with 10 positions matching TRBD1. V was clipped by 4 bases and J by 2 bases; unmatched bases: 2. This CDR3 comprises 14 residues. Germline V gene sequence: CDR1 MNHEY, CDR2 SMNVEV (reference sequence). This chain's CDR3 is CASSWGTGAYEQYF. The CDR3 nucleotides read TGTGCCAGCAGTTGGGGGACAGGGGCCTACGAGCAGTACTTC.

The chain uses TRBV5-1 and TRBJ2-7; 7 bases match TRBD1. The CDR3 contains 14 residues. Looked up from germline, CDR1 is SGHRS and CDR2 is YFSETQ. Trimming removed 5 bases from V and 3 bases from J; junction bases left unmatched: 8. This CDR3 is CASRSDREGYEQYF. The CDR3 DNA follows: TGCGCCAGCAGAAGCGACAGGGAAGGCTACGAGCAGTACTTC.

The chain employs TRBV2 and TRBJ1-6; no definite D call. Per the germline V gene, CDR1 is SNHLY and CDR2 is FYNNEI. Trimming shortened V by 9 bases and J by 4 bases, and 13 bases separated the two germline ends. The CDR3 contains 14 residues. CDR3 residues: CARAKTPYNSPLHF. CDR3 nucleotides: TGTGCCAGGGCTAAGACACCGTATAATTCACCCCTCCACTTT.

As regards this clone: Other DNA sequences in the sample encode the same CDR3. The chain has TRBV6-6 and TRBJ2-1; D is perhaps TRBD1 (5 bases). V gave up 0 bases and J gave up 8 bases, with 5 bases separating them. This CDR3 contains 12 residues. The germline gives CDR1 MNHNY, CDR2 SVGAGI (reference sequence). CDR3 region: CASSYSGDEQFF. The CDR3 DNA is TGTGCCAGCAGTTACTCAGGGGATGAGCAGTTCTTC.

The CDR3 region is CASSLSLQAGYEQYF. The CDR3 DNA is TGTGCCAGCAGCTTATCGTTGCAGGCCGGCTACGAGCAGTACTTC. The gene calls are TRBV7-9 and TRBJ2-7; D ambiguous. The CDR3 loop spans 15 amino acids. Looked up from germline, CDR1 is SEHNR and CDR2 is FQNEAQ (reference sequence). Trimming shortened V by 2 bases and J by 3 bases, and 14 bases separated the two germline ends.

V is TRBV6-1 and J is TRBJ1-5, with 7 positions matching TRBD1. Losses at the gene ends were 3 bases for V and 4 bases for J; bases not matched to a gene: 6. The CDR3 sequence is 15 residues long. The germline CDR1 and CDR2 sequences are MNHNS and SASEGT. The CDR3 protein is CASSEEGARNQPQHF. The CDR3 DNA is TGTGCCAGCAGTGAGGAGGGGGCGCGAAATCAGCCCCAGCATTTT.

This chain connects TRBV6-4 to TRBJ1-2, with TRBD1 matching over 7 bases. The CDR3 is 14 amino acids. The germline V gene encodes CDR1 MRHNA and CDR2 SNTAGT. The junction had 13 bases not matched to a gene; V was cut back by 8 bases and J by 7 bases. The CDR3 nucleotides are TGTGCCAGCCCTCGACAGGGCAGATTGGCTGGCTACACCTTC. This sequence encodes CASPRQGRLAGYTF.

The chain links TRBV19 to TRBJ2-2; D gene ambiguous. V was trimmed by 5 bases and J by 4 bases, leaving 11 bases between them. This CDR3 spans 14 amino acids. Germline V gives CDR1 LNHDA, CDR2 SQIVND (reference sequence). The CDR3 sequence: CASSLGSGTGELFF. In DNA, the CDR3 is TGTGCCAGTAGTCTGGGTAGTGGCACCGGGGAGCTGTTTTTT.

DNA for the CDR3: TGTGCCAGCAGCGGAAGTTTCTTTTCGGGACTCGGGAACGAGCAGTACTTC. Translated, it gives CASSGSFFSGLGNEQYF. The chain couples TRBV5-6 to TRBJ2-7, with D possibly being TRBD2 (6 bases). The CDR3 length is 17 residues. Trimming removed 4 bases from V and 5 bases from J, with 25 bases in between. Germline CDR1 SGHDT, CDR2 YYEEEE.

This chain links TRBV18 with TRBJ2-7; D is uncertain. Looked up from germline, CDR1 is KGHSH and CDR2 is LQKENI. CDR3 size: 13 residues. V lost 8 bases and J 7 bases, leaving 18 bases between the germline ends. The CDR3 here is CASAPGLREEQYF. CDR3 nucleotide sequence: TGTGCCAGCGCGCCAGGTCTTAGAGAGGAGCAGTACTTC.

This clone has a single count. The CDR3: CAISESRRELETQYF. Here the CDR3 DNA reads TGTGCCATCAGTGAGTCGCGGCGGGAGCTGGAGACCCAGTACTTC. The rearrangement uses TRBV10-3 and TRBJ2-5; 7 positions agree with TRBD2. The CDR3 runs to 15 residues. The germline V gene encodes CDR1 ENHRY and CDR2 SYGVKD. V lost 0 bases and J lost 5; bases outside the gene matches: 6.

The V gene is TRBV6-5, the J gene TRBJ1-3; a weak D match, TRBD1 (6 bases). V was pared by 4 bases and J by 0 bases, with 7 bases between. CDR3 size: 14 residues. The V gene's germline CDR1 is MNHEY and CDR2 SVGAGI. CDR3 nucleotide sequence: TGTGCCAGCAGTTGGGACAACTCTGGAAACACCATATATTTT. Its protein is CASSWDNSGNTIYF.

The gene calls are TRBV28 and TRBJ2-7, with 8 bases identical to TRBD1. The germline V gene has CDR1 MDHEN and CDR2 SYDVKM. With 6 bases clipped from V and 3 bases from J, the junction kept 10 bases outside the gene matches. The CDR3 has 15 residues. In nucleotides, the CDR3 is TGTGCCAGCAGCTCGCCCCGGGACAGGAACTACGAGCAGTACTTC. Protein sequence: CASSSPRDRNYEQYF.

This clone was seen a single time. This chain uses TRBV5-1 with TRBJ2-7; 8 nucleotides match TRBD1. The CDR3 is 13 amino acids. Germline values: CDR1 SGHRS, CDR2 YFSETQ. J lost 1 base, V lost 7 bases, and 4 bases had no gene match. The CDR3 DNA sequence: TGCGCCAGCGGCGGGACAGGATCCTACGAGCAGTACTTC. Protein sequence: CASGGTGSYEQYF.

V gene TRBV6-1 combines with J gene TRBJ2-2; 9 bases agree with TRBD1. CDR3 size: 15 residues. V trimming: 11 bases; J trimming: 2 bases; junction bases outside the gene matches: 9. Germline V gene data show CDR1 as MNHNS and CDR2 as SASEGT. The DNA of the CDR3 is TGTGCCGCACGCGCGGGACAGGGCAACACCGGGGAGCTGTTTTTT. As protein: CAARAGQGNTGELFF.

On this clone: A much bigger clone sits one base away, suggesting this may be a read error. Within the sample, other DNA sequences also encode this same CDR3. The CDR3 coding sequence is TGTGCCAGCAGCTTGGCCGGGACAGGGACCTACGAGCAGTACTTC. As protein: CASSLAGTGTYEQYF. The rearrangement links TRBV5-6 to TRBJ2-7, with 9 bases aligning to TRBD1. V was clipped by 0 bases and J by 2 bases; unmatched bases: 3. Per germline, CDR1 SGHDT and CDR2 YYEEEE. There are 15 residues in the CDR3.

V gene TRBV19 combines with J gene TRBJ2-5, with 8 bases fitting TRBD1. From germline, CDR1 is LNHDA and CDR2 SQIVND (reference sequence). J gave up 0 bases and V 5 bases, and 8 bases lay outside the gene matches. CDR3 length: 16 residues. CDR3 coding DNA: TGTGCCAGTAGTTCCGGGACAGGTTTGTACCAAGAGACCCAGTACTTC. Encoded protein: CASSSGTGLYQETQYF.

The V and J genes are TRBV6-1 and TRBJ2-5, with 9 bases fitting TRBD1. The DNA end lines up better with TRBJ2-7; the J call may be wrong. The germline V gene encodes CDR1 MNHNS and CDR2 SASEGT. This CDR3 comprises 14 residues. CDR3 loop: CASSTPGQGNEQYF. As DNA, the CDR3 is TGTGCCAGCAGTACCCCGGGACAGGGCAACGAGCAGTACTTC.

Details on this clone: The same CDR3 arises from other DNA sequences in this sample as well. The genes are TRBV19 and TRBJ2-7, with D possibly matching TRBD1 (6 bases). Germline lookup yields CDR1 LNHDA and CDR2 SQIVND (reference sequence). The length of the CDR3 is 13 residues. Deletions cut 1 base from V and 3 bases from J, with 7 bases between. DNA for the CDR3: TGTGCCAGTAGTATAGGACAGGACTACGAGCAGTACTTC. Amino acids: CASSIGQDYEQYF.